This T cell receptor beta chain stems from a study of blood T cell repertoires in COVID-19 (dated by TCRdb to the early 2020s). Study-wide context: Samples covering the acute and convalescent phases of COVID-19 were provided by collaborators in the United States, Italy and Spain. Where available, HLA class I and class II types were obtained from metadata supplied by the sample provider rather than from assay-based typing. The prospective study material was composed of cDNA or gDNA derived from T cells, B-cell-depleted T cells, or PBMCs. Nearly every sample came with metadata listing a de-identified subject ID, COVID-19 status, age in years and sex. The dataset comprised deeply sampled blood TCRbeta repertoires from subjects exposed to, actively infected with, or recovered from COVID-19. The repertoires were released in a freely available public database meant as a resource for research on the immune response to SARS-CoV-2. Samples came from the ongoing ImmuneRACE study (first 160 participants) plus 1,254 subjects from 6 global collaborators.

Comment on this clone: The target of this receptor is not known. No much larger clonotype is one base removed from it; base qualities were not supplied.

TCRbeta CDR3 regions were amplified from genomic DNA by means of the immunoSEQ Assay, a bias-controlled multiplex PCR. From the authors' description of their analysis: Within the assay, amplification of reference gene primers was used to estimate how many nucleated cells each sample contained. To quantify the absolute abundance of each unique TCRbeta CDR3 rearrangement, sequence reads were collapsed and filtered. Productive Simpson clonality was computed per sample as the square root of Simpson's diversity index over productive rearrangements. Held by TCRdb, this immuneACCESS table contains in-frame sequences only and omits some clones. Under half of the omission traces to an unresolved V gene where checked; the cause of the rest is unknown. V, J and clone size derive from that table, while D and trimming were established from the DNA sequence. The sample table records approximately 220,000 clones; approximately 86% of these occur just once. The top ten clonotypes cover less than 5% of the sample.

In the prospective study, participants were roughly 18 to 100 years old, resided in about two dozen geographic areas of the United States, and were enrolled through a virtual design. To assign participants to cohorts, the prospective study relied on clinical history that participants themselves reported in a screening survey and a study questionnaire. In the prospective study, whole blood, serum and a nasopharyngeal or oropharyngeal swab were collected from each participant by mobile phlebotomists. Additional blood draws and questionnaires over a roughly two-month period could optionally be provided by prospective study participants. Prospective study blood samples were shipped either frozen or at room temperature before DNA extraction. Its CDR3 holds 15 amino acids, cysteine through phenylalanine. The only DNA kept is the CDR3, 45 bases in frame from the first base. CDR1 and CDR2 are read off the germline V gene as SGHRS and YFSETQ. V drops 5 bases and J drops 2 bases, leaving 14 bases in between.

What the research found in general, with its limitations: Clinical and demographic metadata were provided uncurated, with the amount varying by source and participant.

The chain is made from TRBV5-1 and TRBJ2-1, with TRBD1 perhaps the D gene, on 5 matching bases. The sequence came from a woman between 40 and 50 years old with acute COVID-19. Sequencing was carried out using PBMCs or T cells enriched from blood (not recorded which). The CDR3 corresponds to CASRQGGETYNEQFF. The DNA sequence is given as TGCGCCAGCAGGCAGGGCGGAGAAACCTACAATGAGCAGTTCTTC.